One TCR beta chain is described in this entry. This record comes from a study of T cell responses to AZD1222 COVID-19 vaccine. Here immunoSEQ multiplex PCR was the method, and the copy in TCRdb shows in-frame clones only, minus some. The table has under 20,000 clones, about 87% seen once. The germline V gene encodes CDR1 MNHEY and CDR2 SMNVEV (reference sequence). The CDR3 sequence is 15 residues long. Trimming removed 3 bases from V and 1 base from J, with 13 bases in between. This receptor was taken from an adult who received the AZD1222 COVID-19 vaccine. The rearrangement uses TRBV27 and TRBJ2-7, with TRBD2 as a possible D gene (5 bases). The source material was peripheral blood, sampled 28 days after the second AZD1222 dose. The chain's CDR3 is CASSLGSRGSYEQYF. CDR3 nucleotides: TGTGCCAGCAGTTTGGGCTCACGGGGATCCTACGAGCAGTACTTC.